This TCR beta chain was sequenced during a study of blood T cell repertoires in COVID-19 (dated by TCRdb to the early 2020s). For the wider study: Samples from collaborators originated in the United States, Italy and Spain and spanned both the acute and convalescent phases of COVID-19. The sample metadata nearly always contained a de-identified subject ID, COVID-19 status, age in years and sex. Deeply sampled blood TCRbeta repertoires from subjects exposed to, actively infected with, or recovered from COVID-19 were included in the dataset. The samples were drawn from two sources: the first 160 participants of the ongoing ImmuneRACE study, and 1,000 to 1,500 subjects contributed by 6 global collaborators. HLA class I and class II types, where available, came from metadata supplied by the sample provider rather than from assay-based typing. The prospective study material was composed of cDNA or gDNA derived from T cells, B-cell-depleted T cells, or PBMCs. The repertoires were released in a freely available public database meant as a resource for research on the immune response to SARS-CoV-2. What the study reported, not specific to this receptor: The quantity of clinical and demographic metadata differed by source and by participant and was supplied without curation.

The immunoSEQ Assay, a bias-controlled multiplex PCR, was used to amplify TCRbeta CDR3 regions from genomic DNA. Concerning the study's data processing: Within the assay, amplification of reference gene primers was used to estimate how many nucleated cells each sample contained. Sequence reads were collapsed and filtered to measure the absolute abundance of every unique TCRbeta CDR3 rearrangement. Productive Simpson clonality was computed per sample as the square root of Simpson's diversity index over productive rearrangements. The clones in this table, taken by TCRdb from immuneACCESS, are in-frame only. Not every clone is retained; where verified, under half of the shortfall comes from an unresolved V gene, and the cause of the rest is unknown. V and J calls and clone size come straight from that table; D and trimming were deduced from the DNA. The sample profile shows roughly 180,000 clones; 70% to 90% of them were found once. 0.99% of the sample lies in the top ten.

The collaborating institutions used their own protocols to collect whole blood in K2EDTA tubes. Collaborator samples were shipped for TCRbeta analysis as frozen whole blood, isolated PBMCs, or DNA extracted from either sample type. V is reduced by 5 bases and J by 1 base, leaving a spacing of 8 bases between them. The CDR3 goes from the cysteine to the phenylalanine over 13 residues. Of all the DNA, just the CDR3 is kept, 39 bases in frame from base 1. CDR1 LNHDA and CDR2 SQIVND were looked up in the germline V gene (reference sequence). This clone was seen a single time. Its antigen target is currently unknown. Base qualities are not provided; no much larger clone lies one nucleotide away. This same CDR3 is encoded by further DNA sequences in the sample.

This sequence originates from a man aged 18 to 30 with acute or convalescent COVID-19. The chain is made from TRBV19 and TRBJ1-1; a weak D assignment points to TRBD1 (5 bases agree). Sequencing used peripheral blood. The base sequence is TGTGCCAGTAGTCCGACAGAGAACACTGAAGCTTTCTTT. It is translated as CASSPTENTEAFF. With the portions outside the CDR3 filled from the reference TRBV19 and TRBJ1-1 genes, the complete variable region becomes DGGITQSPKYLFRKEGQNVTLSCEQNLNHDAMYWYRQDPGQGLRLIYYSQIVNDFQKGDIAEGYSVSREKKESFPLTVTSAQKNPTAFYLCASSPTENTEAFFGQGTRLTVV.